This T cell receptor (beta chain) is drawn from a study of blood T cell repertoires in COVID-19. Overall study: Samples taken during acute and convalescent COVID-19 were collected in the United States, Italy and Spain. Sources were T cells, B-cell-depleted T cells, or PBMCs; the material itself was cDNA or gDNA.

Per the authors' pipeline: Cell counts per sample came from amplifying reference gene primers. The protocol was immunoSEQ multiplex PCR, while the TCRdb copy is restricted to in-frame clones and leaves out a portion. That table gives V, J and clone size, and the DNA gave D and trimming. The data hold 55,000 to 75,000 clones, with over 60% observed a single time. Enrolment of Seattle patients took place during active infection, and they were followed longitudinally. V lost 2 bases and J lost 1, with 14 bases in between. Germline V gene sequence: CDR1 SGHTA, CDR2 FQGTGA. The CDR3 covers 16 residues. The sequenced material came from peripheral blood. This rearrangement joins TRBV7-3 to TRBJ1-1, with D maybe TRBD1 (6 bases). This receptor was taken from a woman aged 70-85 years with COVID-19, enrolled during active disease. The CDR3 protein is CASSLVPRGRNTEAFF. The CDR3 bases are TGTGCCAGCAGCTTAGTTCCCAGGGGCAGGAACACTGAAGCTTTCTTT.